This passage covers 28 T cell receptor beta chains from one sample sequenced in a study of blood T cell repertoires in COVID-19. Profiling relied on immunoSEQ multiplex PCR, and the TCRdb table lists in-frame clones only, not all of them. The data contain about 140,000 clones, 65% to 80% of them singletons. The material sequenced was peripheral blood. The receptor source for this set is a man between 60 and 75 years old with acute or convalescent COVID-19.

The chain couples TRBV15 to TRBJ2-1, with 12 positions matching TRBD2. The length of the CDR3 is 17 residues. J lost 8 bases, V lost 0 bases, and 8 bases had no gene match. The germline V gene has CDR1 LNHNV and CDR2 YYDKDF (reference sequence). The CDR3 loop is CATSREKTSGSVYEQFF. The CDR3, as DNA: TGTGCCACCAGCAGAGAAAAGACTAGCGGGAGTGTCTATGAGCAGTTCTTC.

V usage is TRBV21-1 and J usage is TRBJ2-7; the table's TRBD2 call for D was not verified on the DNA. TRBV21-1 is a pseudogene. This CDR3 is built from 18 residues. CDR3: CATAQRTATSVSSYEQYF. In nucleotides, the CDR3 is TGTGCCACCGCCCAACGGACAGCTACTAGCGTGAGTTCCTACGAGCAGTACTTC.

CDR3 DNA: TGTGCCAGCAGTGGAACCGGGTCTCGATTCAATGAGCAGTTCTTC. Translation gives CASSGTGSRFNEQFF. The rearrangement uses TRBV28 and TRBJ2-1; D remains ambiguous. The CDR3 is 15 amino acids. V shed 5 bases and J shed 6 bases, with 17 bases lying between them. Germline values: CDR1 MDHEN, CDR2 SYDVKM. Full variable domain (remainder filled in from reference TRBV28 and TRBJ2-1): DVKVTQSSRYLVKRTGEKVFLECVQDMDHENMFWYRQDPGLGLRLIYFSYDVKMKEKGDIPEGYSVSREKKERFSLILESASTNQTSMYLCASSGTGSRFNEQFFGPGTRLTVL.

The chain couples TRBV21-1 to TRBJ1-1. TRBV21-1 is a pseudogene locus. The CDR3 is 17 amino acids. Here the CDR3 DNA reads TGTGCCAGCAGCAAAAATTTCTTACGCCGGGGTCGCACTGAAGCTTTCTTT. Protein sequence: CASSKNFLRRGRTEAFF.

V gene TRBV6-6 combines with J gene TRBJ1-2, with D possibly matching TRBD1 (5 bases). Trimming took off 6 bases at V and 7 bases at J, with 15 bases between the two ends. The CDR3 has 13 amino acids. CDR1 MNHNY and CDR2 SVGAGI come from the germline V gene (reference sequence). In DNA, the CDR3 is TGTGCCAGCAGCCCAGACAGTTCCAGTGGCTACACCTTC. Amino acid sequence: CASSPDSSSGYTF.

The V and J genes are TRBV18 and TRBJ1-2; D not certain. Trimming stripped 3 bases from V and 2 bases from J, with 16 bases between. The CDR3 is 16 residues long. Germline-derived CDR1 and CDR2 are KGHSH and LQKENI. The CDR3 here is CASSPLQQVWNYGYTF. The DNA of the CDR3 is TGTGCCAGCTCACCTCTCCAGCAGGTGTGGAACTATGGCTACACCTTC.

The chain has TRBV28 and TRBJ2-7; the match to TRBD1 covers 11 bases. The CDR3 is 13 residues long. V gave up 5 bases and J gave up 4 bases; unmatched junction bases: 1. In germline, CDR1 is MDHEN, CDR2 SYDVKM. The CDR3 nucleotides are TGTGCCAGCAGTGGACAGGGGGCTTACGAGCAGTACTTC. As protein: CASSGQGAYEQYF.

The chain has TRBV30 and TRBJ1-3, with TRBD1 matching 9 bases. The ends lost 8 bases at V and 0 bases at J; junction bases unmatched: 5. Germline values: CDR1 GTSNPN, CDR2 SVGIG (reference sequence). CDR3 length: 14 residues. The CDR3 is CAGDRGYSGNTIYF. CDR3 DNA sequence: TGTGCCGGCGACAGGGGGTACTCTGGAAACACCATATATTTT.

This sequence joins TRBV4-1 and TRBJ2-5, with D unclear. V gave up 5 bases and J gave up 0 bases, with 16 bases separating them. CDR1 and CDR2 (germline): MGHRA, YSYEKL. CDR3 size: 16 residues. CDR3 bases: TGCGCCAGCAGCAGGTCGAGCGAGAACTACCAAGAGACCCAGTACTTC. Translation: CASSRSSENYQETQYF.

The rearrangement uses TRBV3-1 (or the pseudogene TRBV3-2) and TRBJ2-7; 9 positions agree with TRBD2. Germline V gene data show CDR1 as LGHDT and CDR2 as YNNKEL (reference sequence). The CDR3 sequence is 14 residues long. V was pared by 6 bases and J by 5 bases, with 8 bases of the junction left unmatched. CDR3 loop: CASSPAAGGNEQYF. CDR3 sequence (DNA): TGTGCCAGCAGTCCAGCAGCGGGAGGAAACGAGCAGTACTTC.

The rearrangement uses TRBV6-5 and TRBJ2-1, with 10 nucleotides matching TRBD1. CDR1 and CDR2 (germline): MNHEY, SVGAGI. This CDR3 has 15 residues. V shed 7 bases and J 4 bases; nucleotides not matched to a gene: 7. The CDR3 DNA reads TGTGCCAGCAACAACCCGGGACAGGGGTACAATGAGCAGTTCTTC. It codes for CASNNPGQGYNEQFF.

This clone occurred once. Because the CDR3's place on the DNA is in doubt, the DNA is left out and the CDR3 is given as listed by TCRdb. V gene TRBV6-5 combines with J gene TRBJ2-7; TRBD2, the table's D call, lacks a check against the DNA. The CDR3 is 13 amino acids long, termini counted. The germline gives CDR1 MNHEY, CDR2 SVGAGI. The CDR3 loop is CASSTSAGNEQYF.

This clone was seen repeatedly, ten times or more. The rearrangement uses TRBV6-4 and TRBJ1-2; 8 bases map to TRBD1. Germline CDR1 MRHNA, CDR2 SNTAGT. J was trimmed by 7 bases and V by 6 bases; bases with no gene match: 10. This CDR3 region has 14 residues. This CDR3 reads CASSLSSGGAGYTF. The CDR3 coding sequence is TGTGCCAGCAGCTTGAGTTCAGGGGGCGCTGGCTACACCTTC.

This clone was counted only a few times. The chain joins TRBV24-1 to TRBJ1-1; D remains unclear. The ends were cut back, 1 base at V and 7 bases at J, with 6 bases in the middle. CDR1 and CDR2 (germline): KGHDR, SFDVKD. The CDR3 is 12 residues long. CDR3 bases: TGTGCCACCAGTGATTTTACCGGTGAAGCTTTCTTT. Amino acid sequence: CATSDFTGEAFF.

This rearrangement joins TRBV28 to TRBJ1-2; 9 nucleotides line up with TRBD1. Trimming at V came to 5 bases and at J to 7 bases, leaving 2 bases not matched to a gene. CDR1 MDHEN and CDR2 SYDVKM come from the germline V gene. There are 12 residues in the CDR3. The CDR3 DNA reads TGTGCCAGCAGTGGGACAGGGCGTGGCTACACCTTC. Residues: CASSGTGRGYTF.

CDR3 nucleotides: TGTGCCAGCAGCTCCCGACTAGTTGGCACAGATACGCAGTATTTT. Its protein product is CASSSRLVGTDTQYF. This chain links TRBV14 with TRBJ2-3; tentatively, D is TRBD2 (6 bases). Trimming removed 5 bases from V and 1 base from J, with 13 bases in between. From germline, CDR1 is SGHDN and CDR2 FVKESK. This CDR3 comprises 15 residues.

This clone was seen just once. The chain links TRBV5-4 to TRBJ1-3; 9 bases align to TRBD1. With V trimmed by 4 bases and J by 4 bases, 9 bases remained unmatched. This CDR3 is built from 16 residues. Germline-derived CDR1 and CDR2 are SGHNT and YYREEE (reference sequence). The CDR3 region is CASSLQGQGRGNTIYF. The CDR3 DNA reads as TGTGCCAGCAGCCTCCAGGGACAGGGCAGGGGAAACACCATATATTTT. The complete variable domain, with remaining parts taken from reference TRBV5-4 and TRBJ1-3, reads ETGVTQSPTHLIKTRGQQVTLRCSSQSGHNTVSWYQQALGQGPQFIFQYYREEENGRGNFPPRFSGLQFPNYSSELNVNALELDDSALYLCASSLQGQGRGNTIYFGEGSWLTVV.

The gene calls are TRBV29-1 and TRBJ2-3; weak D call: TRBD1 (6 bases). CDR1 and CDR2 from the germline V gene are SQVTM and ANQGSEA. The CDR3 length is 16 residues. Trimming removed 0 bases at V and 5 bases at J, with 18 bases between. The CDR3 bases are TGCAGCGTTGAAGAGTTCCCGGGACAAAATATAGATACGCAGTATTTT. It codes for CSVEEFPGQNIDTQYF.

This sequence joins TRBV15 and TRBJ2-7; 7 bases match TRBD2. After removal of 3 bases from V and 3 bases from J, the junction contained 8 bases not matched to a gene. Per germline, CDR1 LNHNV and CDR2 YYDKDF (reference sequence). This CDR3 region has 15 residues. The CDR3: CATSRAWEGFYEQYF. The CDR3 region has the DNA TGTGCCACCAGCAGGGCCTGGGAGGGATTCTACGAGCAGTACTTC.

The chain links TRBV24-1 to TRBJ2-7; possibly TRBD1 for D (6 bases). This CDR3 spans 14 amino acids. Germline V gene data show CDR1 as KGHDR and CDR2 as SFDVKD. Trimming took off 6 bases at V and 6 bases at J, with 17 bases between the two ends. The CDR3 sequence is CATSQDSAWCEQYF. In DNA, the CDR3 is TGTGCCACCAGTCAGGACAGTGCTTGGTGCGAGCAGTACTTC.

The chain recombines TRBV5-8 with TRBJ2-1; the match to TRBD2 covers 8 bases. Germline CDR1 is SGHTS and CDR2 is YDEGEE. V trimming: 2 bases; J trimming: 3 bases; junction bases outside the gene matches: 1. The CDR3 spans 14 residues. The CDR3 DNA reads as TGTGCCAGCAGCTTCGCGGGAGGCTACAATGAGCAGTTCTTC. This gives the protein CASSFAGGYNEQFF. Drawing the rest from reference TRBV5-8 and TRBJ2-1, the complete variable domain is EAGVTQSPTHLIKTRGQQATLRCSPISGHTSVYWYQQALGLGLQFLLWYDEGEERNRGNFPPRFSGRQFPNYSSELNVNALELEDSALYLCASSFAGGYNEQFFGPGTRLTVL.

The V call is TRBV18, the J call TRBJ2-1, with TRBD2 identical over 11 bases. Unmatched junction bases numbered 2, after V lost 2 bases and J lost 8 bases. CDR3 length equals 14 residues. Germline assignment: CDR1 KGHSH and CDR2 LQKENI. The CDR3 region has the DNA TGTGCCAGCTCACCAGTAGCGGGAGGGCATGAGCAGTTCTTC. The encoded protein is CASSPVAGGHEQFF.

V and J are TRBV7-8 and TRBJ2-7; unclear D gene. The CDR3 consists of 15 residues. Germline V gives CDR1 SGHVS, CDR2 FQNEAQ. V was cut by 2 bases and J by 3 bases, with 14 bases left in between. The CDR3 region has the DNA TGTGCCAGCAGCTTACTGATGGGCAGTATCTACGAGCAGTACTTC. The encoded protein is CASSLLMGSIYEQYF. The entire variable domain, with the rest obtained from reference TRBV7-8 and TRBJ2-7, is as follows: GAGVSQSPRYKVAKRGQDVALRCDPISGHVSLFWYQQALGQGPEFLTYFQNEAQLDKSGLPSDRFFAERPEGSVSTLKIQRTQQEDSAVYLCASSLLMGSIYEQYFGPGTRLTVT.

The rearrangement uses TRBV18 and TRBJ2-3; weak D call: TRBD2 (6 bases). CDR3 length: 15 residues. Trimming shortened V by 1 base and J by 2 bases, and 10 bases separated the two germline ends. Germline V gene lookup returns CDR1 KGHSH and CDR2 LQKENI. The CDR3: CASSPREDSTDTQYF. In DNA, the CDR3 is TGTGCCAGCTCACCACGGGAGGACTCCACAGATACGCAGTATTTT. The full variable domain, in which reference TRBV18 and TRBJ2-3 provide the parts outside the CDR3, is NAGVMQNPRHLVRRRGQEARLRCSPMKGHSHVYWYRQLPEEGLKFMVYLQKENIIDESGMPKERFSAEFPKEGPSILRIQQVVRGDSAAYFCASSPREDSTDTQYFGPGTRLTVL.

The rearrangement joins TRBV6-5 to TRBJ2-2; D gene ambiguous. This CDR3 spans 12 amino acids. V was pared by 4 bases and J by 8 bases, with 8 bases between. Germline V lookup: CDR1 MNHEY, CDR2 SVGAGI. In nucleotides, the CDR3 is TGTGCCAGCAGTTCCCCCGGGGGGGAGCTGTTTTTT. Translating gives CASSSPGGELFF.

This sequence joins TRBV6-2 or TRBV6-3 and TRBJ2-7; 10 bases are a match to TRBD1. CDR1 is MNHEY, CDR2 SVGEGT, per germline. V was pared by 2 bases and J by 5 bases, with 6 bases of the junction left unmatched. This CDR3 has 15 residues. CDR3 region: CASSYAGQGYDEQYF. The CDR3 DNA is TGTGCCAGCAGTTACGCGGGACAGGGGTACGACGAGCAGTACTTC.

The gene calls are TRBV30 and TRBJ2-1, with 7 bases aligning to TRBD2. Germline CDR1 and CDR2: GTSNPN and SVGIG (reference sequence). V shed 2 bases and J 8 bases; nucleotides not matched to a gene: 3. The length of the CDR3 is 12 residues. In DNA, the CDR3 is TGTGCCTGGAGTTGGGGAGGGGATGAGCAGTTCTTC. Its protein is CAWSWGGDEQFF.

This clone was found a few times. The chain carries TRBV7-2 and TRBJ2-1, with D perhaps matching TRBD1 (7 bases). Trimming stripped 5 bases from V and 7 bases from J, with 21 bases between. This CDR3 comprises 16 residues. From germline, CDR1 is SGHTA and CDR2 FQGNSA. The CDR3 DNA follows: TGTGCCAGCAGCCAGGGGGACTCAAGGAGGTTGAATGAGCAGTTCTTC. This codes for CASSQGDSRRLNEQFF.